The TCR beta chain described here comes from a study of cytomegalovirus exposure and HLA in healthy donors. Researchers ran the PCR with 60 Vbeta and 13 Jbeta primers. The data were produced by immunoSEQ multiplex PCR, yet TCRdb's version contains in-frame clones alone and is incomplete. Altogether more than 150,000 clones are present, 75% to 90% being singletons, with the ten largest covering under 0.85%. For this clone: Its cognate antigen is unknown.

Study-wide results and caveats: According to an earlier analysis, most TCR beta V segments yielded productive rearrangements about 87% or about 30% of the time.

Despite likely unrecorded immune exposures, the donors were nominally healthy at the time of sampling. The receptor was isolated from a boy aged 10-17 years in good health and CMV-seronegative. The sample taken for sequencing was PBMCs.

The CDR3 sequence: CASSLGREEKLFF. Written as DNA, the CDR3 is TGTGCCAGCAGCCTGGGGAGGGAGGAAAAACTGTTTTTT. The chain is built from TRBV13 and TRBJ1-4; D not certain. Germline CDR1 is PRHDT and CDR2 is FYEKMQ (reference sequence). The CDR3 extends over 13 amino acids. Trimming left V 5 bases short and J 8 bases short, with 12 bases between.